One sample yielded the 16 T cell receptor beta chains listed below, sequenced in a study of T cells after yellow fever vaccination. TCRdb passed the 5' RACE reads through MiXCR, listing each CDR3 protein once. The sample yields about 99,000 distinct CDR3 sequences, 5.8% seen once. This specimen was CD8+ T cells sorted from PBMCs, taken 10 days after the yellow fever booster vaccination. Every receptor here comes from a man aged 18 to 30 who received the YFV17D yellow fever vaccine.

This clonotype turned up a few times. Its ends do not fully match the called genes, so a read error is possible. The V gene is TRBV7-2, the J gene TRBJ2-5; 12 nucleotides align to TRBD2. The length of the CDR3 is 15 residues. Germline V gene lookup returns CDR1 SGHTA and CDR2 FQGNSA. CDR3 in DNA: TGTGCCAGCAGCGTAGCTAGCGGGGGGGAAGAGACCCAGTACTTC. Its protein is CASSVASGGEETQYF.

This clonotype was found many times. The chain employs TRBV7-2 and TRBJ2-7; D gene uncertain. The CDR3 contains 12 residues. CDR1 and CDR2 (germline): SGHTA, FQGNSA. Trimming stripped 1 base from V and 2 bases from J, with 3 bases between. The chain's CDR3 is CASSLGAYEQYV. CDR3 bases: TGTGCCAGCAGCTTAGGGGCCTACGAGCAGTACGTC.

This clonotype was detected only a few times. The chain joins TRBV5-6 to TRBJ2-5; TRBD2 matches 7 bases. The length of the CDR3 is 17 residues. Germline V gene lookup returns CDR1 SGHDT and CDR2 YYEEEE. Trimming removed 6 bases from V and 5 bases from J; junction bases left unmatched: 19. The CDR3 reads CASNNPRGGLVRETQYF. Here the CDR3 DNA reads TGTGCCAGCAACAACCCCCGGGGAGGACTAGTAAGGGAGACCCAGTACTTC.

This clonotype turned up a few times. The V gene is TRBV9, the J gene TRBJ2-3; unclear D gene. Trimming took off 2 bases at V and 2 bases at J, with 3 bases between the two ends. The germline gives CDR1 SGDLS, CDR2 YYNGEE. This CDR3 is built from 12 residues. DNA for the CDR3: TGTGCCAGCAGCGTTGACACAGATACGCAGTATTTT. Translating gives CASSVDTDTQYF. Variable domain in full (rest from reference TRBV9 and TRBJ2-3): DSGVTQTPKHLITATGQRVTLRCSPRSGDLSVYWYQQSLDQGLQFLIQYYNGEERAKGNILERFSAQQFPDLHSELNLSSLELGDSALYFCASSVDTDTQYFGPGTRLTVL.

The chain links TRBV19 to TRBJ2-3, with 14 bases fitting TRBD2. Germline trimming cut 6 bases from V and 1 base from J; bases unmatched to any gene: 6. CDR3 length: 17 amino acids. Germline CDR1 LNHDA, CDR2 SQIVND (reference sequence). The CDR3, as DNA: TGTGCCAGTAGCTCACCGGGACTAGCGGGGGGCACAGATACGCAGTATTTT. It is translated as CASSSPGLAGGTDTQYF.

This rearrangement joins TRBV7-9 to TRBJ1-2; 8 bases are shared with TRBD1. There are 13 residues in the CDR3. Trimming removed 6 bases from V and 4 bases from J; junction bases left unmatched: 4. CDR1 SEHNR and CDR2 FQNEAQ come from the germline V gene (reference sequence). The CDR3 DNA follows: TGTGCCAGCAGACAGGGGGGAATCTATGGCTACACCTTC. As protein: CASRQGGIYGYTF.

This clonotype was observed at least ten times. The DNA for the CDR3 is TGTGCCAGCAGCCCAAAGCTTCGAAGGTTGAACACTGAAGCTTTCTTT. This encodes CASSPKLRRLNTEAFF. This chain links TRBV7-9 with TRBJ1-1; D gene unclear. Germline V CDR1 and CDR2: SEHNR, FQNEAQ (reference sequence). The V end was cut by 5 bases, the J end by 0 bases, with 16 bases between. The CDR3 spans 16 residues.

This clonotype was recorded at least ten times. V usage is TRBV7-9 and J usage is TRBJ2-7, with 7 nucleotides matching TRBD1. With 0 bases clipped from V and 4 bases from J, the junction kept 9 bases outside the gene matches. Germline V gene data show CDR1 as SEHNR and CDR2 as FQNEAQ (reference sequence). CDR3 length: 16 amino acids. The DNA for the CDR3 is TGTGCCAGCAGCTTAGCCAAGGGACAGTTCCATTACGAGCAGTACTTC. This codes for CASSLAKGQFHYEQYF. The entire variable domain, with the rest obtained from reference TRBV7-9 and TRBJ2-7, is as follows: DTGVSQNPRHKITKRGQNVTFRCDPISEHNRLYWYRQTLGQGPEFLTYFQNEAQLEKSRLLSDRFSAERPKGSFSTLEIQRTEQGDSAMYLCASSLAKGQFHYEQYFGPGTRLTVT.

The CDR3 loop reads CASSLIGVGSYEQYF. The CDR3 DNA sequence: TGTGCCAGCAGCTTAATAGGTGTGGGCTCCTACGAGCAGTACTTC. The chain recombines TRBV7-9 with TRBJ2-7; no firm D call. Trimming pared 2 bases from V and 0 bases from J, leaving 11 bases between. Germline lookup yields CDR1 SEHNR and CDR2 FQNEAQ (reference sequence). The CDR3 has 15 residues.

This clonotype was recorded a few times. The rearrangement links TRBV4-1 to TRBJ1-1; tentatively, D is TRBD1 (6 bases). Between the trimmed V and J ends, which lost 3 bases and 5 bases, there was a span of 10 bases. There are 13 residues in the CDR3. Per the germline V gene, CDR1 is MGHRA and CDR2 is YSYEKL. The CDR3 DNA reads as TGCGCCAGCAGCCAGGCAGGGGTGACTGAAGCTTTCTTT. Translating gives CASSQAGVTEAFF.

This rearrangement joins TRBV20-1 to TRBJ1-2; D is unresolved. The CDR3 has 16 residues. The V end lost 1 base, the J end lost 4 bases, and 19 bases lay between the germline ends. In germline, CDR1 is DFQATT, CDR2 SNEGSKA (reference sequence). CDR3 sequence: CSARGSAERVSYGYTF. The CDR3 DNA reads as TGCAGTGCTAGAGGGTCCGCGGAGAGGGTTAGCTATGGCTACACCTTC.

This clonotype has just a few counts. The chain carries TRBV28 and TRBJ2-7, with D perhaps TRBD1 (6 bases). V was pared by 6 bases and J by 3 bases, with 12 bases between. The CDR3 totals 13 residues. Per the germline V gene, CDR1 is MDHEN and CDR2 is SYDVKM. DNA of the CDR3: TGTGCCAGCAGCCTACAGGGTATCTACGAGCAGTACGTC. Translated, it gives CASSLQGIYEQYV.

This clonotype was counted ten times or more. CDR3 nucleotides: TGTGCCAGCAGCCAGGGACTTCCCACAGATACGCAGTATTTT. The encoded protein is CASSQGLPTDTQYF. The chain uses TRBV7-9 and TRBJ2-3; maybe TRBD2 (6 bases). The CDR3 consists of 14 residues. Germline CDR1 and CDR2: SEHNR and FQNEAQ (reference sequence). With 5 bases removed from V and 2 bases from J, the gap between germline ends came to 11 bases. Filled out from reference TRBV7-9 and TRBJ2-3, the complete variable domain reads DTGVSQNPRHKITKRGQNVTFRCDPISEHNRLYWYRQTLGQGPEFLTYFQNEAQLEKSRLLSDRFSAERPKGSFSTLEIQRTEQGDSAMYLCASSQGLPTDTQYFGPGTRLTVL.

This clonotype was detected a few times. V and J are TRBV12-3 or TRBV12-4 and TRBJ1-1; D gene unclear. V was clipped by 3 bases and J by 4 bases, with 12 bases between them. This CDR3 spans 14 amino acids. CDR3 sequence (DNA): TGTGCCAGCAGTTTTCCCCGTGCGGCCACTGAAGCTTTCTTT. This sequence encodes CASSFPRAATEAFF.

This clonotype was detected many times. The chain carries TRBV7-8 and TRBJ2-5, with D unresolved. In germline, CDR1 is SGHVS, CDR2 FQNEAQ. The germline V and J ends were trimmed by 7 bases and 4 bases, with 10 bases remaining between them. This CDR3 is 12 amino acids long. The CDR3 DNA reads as TGTGCCAGCACCGCGTGGGGAGAGACCCAGTACTTC. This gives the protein CASTAWGETQYF.

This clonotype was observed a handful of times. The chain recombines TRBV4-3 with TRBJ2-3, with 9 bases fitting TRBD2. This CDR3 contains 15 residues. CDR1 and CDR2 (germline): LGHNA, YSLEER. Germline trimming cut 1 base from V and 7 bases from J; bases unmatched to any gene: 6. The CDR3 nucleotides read TGCGCCAGCAGCCAAGTATGGCTAGCGGGGTATACGCAGTATTTT. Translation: CASSQVWLAGYTQYF.